A selection of T cell receptor beta chains follows, all from one sample in a study of control samples from healthy donors and cancer patients. Sequencing used immunoSEQ multiplex PCR; TCRdb keeps in-frame clones, though not all of them. The data hold 60,000 to 75,000 clones, with approximately 87% observed a single time. The sample comprised PBMCs. These receptors all come from a woman aged 45-65 years with head and neck cancer. CDR3s include the opening cysteine and the closing phenylalanine or tryptophan. Fields, in order: clone size, J gene, D gene, V gene, CDR3 DNA, CDR3 protein. The D gene is left open where the match is weak. Size is stated for part of the rows, as once, few or many counts, or as a class when the clone is expanded.

clone_size: .
j_call: TRBJ2-3
d_call: .
v_call: TRBV6-4
cdr3_nt: TGTGCCAGCAGTGAGCATCTAAGTGATACGCAGTATTTT
cdr3_aa: CASSEHLSDTQYF

clone_size: few
j_call: TRBJ2-7
d_call: TRBD1
v_call: TRBV2
cdr3_nt: TGTGCCAGCAACACAGGAAAGGACAGGGCCGAGCAGTACTTC
cdr3_aa: CASNTGKDRAEQYF

clone_size: .
j_call: TRBJ2-4
d_call: .
v_call: TRBV27
cdr3_nt: TGTGCCACTGTCGTAGGGGGGGCCAAAAACATTCAGTACTTC
cdr3_aa: CATVVGGAKNIQYF

clone_size: .
j_call: TRBJ1-1
d_call: .
v_call: TRBV30
cdr3_nt: TGTGCCTGGAATTCTTTGGGGGGGAACACTGAAGCTTTCTTT
cdr3_aa: CAWNSLGGNTEAFF

clone_size: .
j_call: TRBJ1-2
d_call: TRBD1
v_call: TRBV2
cdr3_nt: TGTGCCAGCAAATTAGACAGGGGCCCGCCGCTTACCATTAACTATGGCTACACCTTC
cdr3_aa: CASKLDRGPPLTINYGYTF

clone_size: .
j_call: TRBJ2-2
d_call: TRBD2
v_call: TRBV9
cdr3_nt: TGTGCCAGCAGCGTAGACGGGAGGAGGACCGGGGAGCTGTTTTTT
cdr3_aa: CASSVDGRRTGELFF

clone_size: .
j_call: TRBJ2-1
d_call: TRBD2
v_call: TRBV3-1/TRBV3-2
cdr3_nt: TGTGCCAGCAGCCCCCGACTAGCGGATCCATACAATGAGCAGTTCTTC
cdr3_aa: CASSPRLADPYNEQFF

clone_size: .
j_call: TRBJ2-3
d_call: .
v_call: TRBV3-1/TRBV3-2
cdr3_nt: TGTGCCAGCCGCTCCCCTAGCACAGATACGCAGTATTTT
cdr3_aa: CASRSPSTDTQYF

clone_size: .
j_call: TRBJ1-6
d_call: .
v_call: TRBV15
cdr3_nt: TGTGCCACCAGCAGAGATGATTCACCCCTCCACTTT
cdr3_aa: CATSRDDSPLHF

clone_size: .
j_call: TRBJ1-2
d_call: .
v_call: TRBV19
cdr3_nt: TGTGCCAGTAGCCTCAGGGCCCGAACGGACTATGGCTACACCTTC
cdr3_aa: CASSLRARTDYGYTF

clone_size: .
j_call: TRBJ2-2
d_call: TRBD1
v_call: TRBV11-3
cdr3_nt: TGTGCCAGCAGATCCACGACAGGGCCCGGGGAGCTGTTTTTT
cdr3_aa: CASRSTTGPGELFF

clone_size: .
j_call: TRBJ2-3
d_call: .
v_call: TRBV9
cdr3_nt: TGTGCCAGCAGCCCTTTACCTCGACTTAGGGGAGATACGCAGTATTTT
cdr3_aa: CASSPLPRLRGDTQYF

clone_size: .
j_call: TRBJ1-6
d_call: TRBD1
v_call: TRBV4-2
cdr3_nt: TGTGCCAGCAGCCAAGACCCCCGGGACAGGGGGAGCTCCTATAATTCACCCCTCCACTTT
cdr3_aa: CASSQDPRDRGSSYNSPLHF

clone_size: .
j_call: TRBJ2-1
d_call: .
v_call: TRBV5-1
cdr3_nt: TGCGCCAGCAGCTTGGAAGGGGGGCCCTACAATGAGCAGTTCTTC
cdr3_aa: CASSLEGGPYNEQFF

clone_size: .
j_call: TRBJ2-7
d_call: .
v_call: TRBV19
cdr3_nt: TGTGCCAGTAGTATAGTTGGTGGAGGGGGCTACGAGCAGTACTTC
cdr3_aa: CASSIVGGGGYEQYF

clone_size: .
j_call: TRBJ2-1
d_call: .
v_call: TRBV2
cdr3_nt: TGTGCCAGCAGTGTAAGTAGGAGTCCCTACAATGAGCAGTTCTTC
cdr3_aa: CASSVSRSPYNEQFF

clone_size: .
j_call: TRBJ2-7
d_call: .
v_call: TRBV6-5
cdr3_nt: TGTGCCAGCTCTCGACACCAAACCTACGAGCAGTACTTC
cdr3_aa: CASSRHQTYEQYF

clone_size: .
j_call: TRBJ2-5
d_call: .
v_call: TRBV6-1
cdr3_nt: TGTGCCAGCAGTGAAGCGCGCGGGGTGGGAGAGACCCAGTACTTC
cdr3_aa: CASSEARGVGETQYF

clone_size: .
j_call: TRBJ2-2
d_call: .
v_call: TRBV3-1/TRBV3-2
cdr3_nt: TGTGCCAGCAGCCAAGGGTCCGGGGAGCTGTTTTTT
cdr3_aa: CASSQGSGELFF

clone_size: few
j_call: TRBJ2-7
d_call: .
v_call: TRBV14
cdr3_nt: TGTGCCAGCAGCATCGACAGTTACGGCTACGAGCAGTACTTC
cdr3_aa: CASSIDSYGYEQYF

clone_size: .
j_call: TRBJ2-2
d_call: TRBD1
v_call: TRBV19
cdr3_nt: TGTGCCAGTAGTATAGAACAGGGGGCCGGGGAGCTGTTTTTT
cdr3_aa: CASSIEQGAGELFF

clone_size: .
j_call: TRBJ2-3
d_call: .
v_call: TRBV3-1/TRBV3-2
cdr3_nt: TGTGCCAGCAGCAATAGGGGTGGTAGCGGTACAGATACGCAGTATTTT
cdr3_aa: CASSNRGGSGTDTQYF

clone_size: .
j_call: TRBJ2-1
d_call: .
v_call: TRBV7-2
cdr3_nt: TGTGCCAGCAATCAGGGGGGAGATGAGCAGTTCTTC
cdr3_aa: CASNQGGDEQFF

clone_size: .
j_call: TRBJ1-1
d_call: .
v_call: TRBV10-3
cdr3_nt: TGTGCCATCAGTGGAGGGAGTGGCACTGAAGCTTTCTTT
cdr3_aa: CAISGGSGTEAFF

clone_size: .
j_call: TRBJ1-5
d_call: TRBD1
v_call: TRBV7-2
cdr3_nt: TGTGCCAGCAGCTCCGCACAGGGGAGCAAGGTCCAGCATTTT
cdr3_aa: CASSSAQGSKVQHF

clone_size: .
j_call: TRBJ1-5
d_call: TRBD1
v_call: TRBV7-9
cdr3_nt: TGTGCCAGCAGCCGGGACAGGGTGAGTCAGCCCCAGCATTTT
cdr3_aa: CASSRDRVSQPQHF